This note documents a single T cell receptor beta chain sequence. An end of the junction differs from the germline gene, which may be a read error. This sample was taken from a study of molecular identifiers for immune sequencing clone quantification. TCRdb re-derived calls from the PCR reads in MiXCR, one entry per CDR3 protein. The table lists under 800,000 distinct CDR3 sequences, roughly 23% of them singletons, with about 0.78% in the top ten. Material for sequencing was naive CD8+ T cells from blood, with Jurkat cell RNA spiked in. Subset described: FACS-sorted CD8+CD4-CCR7+CD45RA+ naive T cells. The source is a human donor in good health. Some libraries in this study had Jurkat cell RNA spiked in.

The CDR3 DNA sequence: TGCGCCAGCACCTCTGTCGCGGTAGGGGCGGGAGATGCGCAGTATTTT. As protein: CASTSVAVGAGDAQYF. This rearrangement joins TRBV5-1 to TRBJ2-3; 7 nucleotides line up with TRBD2. The CDR3 is 16 amino acids. Germline CDR1 reads SGHRS; CDR2 reads YFSETQ.